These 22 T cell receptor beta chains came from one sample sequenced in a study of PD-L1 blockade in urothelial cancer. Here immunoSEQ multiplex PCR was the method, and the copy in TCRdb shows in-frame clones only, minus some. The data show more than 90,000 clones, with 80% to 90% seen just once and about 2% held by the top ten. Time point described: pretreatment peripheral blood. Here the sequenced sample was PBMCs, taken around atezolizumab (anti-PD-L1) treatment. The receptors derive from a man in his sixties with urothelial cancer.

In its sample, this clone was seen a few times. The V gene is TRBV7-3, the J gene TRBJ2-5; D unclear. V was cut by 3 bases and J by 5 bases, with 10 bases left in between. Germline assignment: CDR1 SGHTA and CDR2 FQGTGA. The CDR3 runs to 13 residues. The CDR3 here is CASSFTTSETQYF. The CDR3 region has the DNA TGTGCCAGCAGCTTCACTACCAGCGAGACCCAGTACTTC.

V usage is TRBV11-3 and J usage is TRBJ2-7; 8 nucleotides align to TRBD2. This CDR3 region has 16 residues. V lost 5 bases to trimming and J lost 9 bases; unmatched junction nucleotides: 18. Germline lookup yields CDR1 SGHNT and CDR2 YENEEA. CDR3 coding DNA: TGTGCCAGCAGCACCCGTGGTAGCGGGGTACAATCGGCGCAGTACTTC. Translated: CASSTRGSGVQSAQYF. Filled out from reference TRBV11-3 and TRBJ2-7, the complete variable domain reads EAGVVQSPRYKIIEKKQPVAFWCNPISGHNTLYWYLQNLGQGPELLIRYENEEAVDDSQLPKDRFSAERLKGVDSTLKIQPAELGDSAVYLCASSTRGSGVQSAQYFGPGTRLTVT.

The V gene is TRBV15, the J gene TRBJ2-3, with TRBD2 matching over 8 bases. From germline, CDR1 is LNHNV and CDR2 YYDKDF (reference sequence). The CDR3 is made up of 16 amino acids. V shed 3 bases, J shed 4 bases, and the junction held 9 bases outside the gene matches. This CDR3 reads CATSSHRRTSPDTQYF. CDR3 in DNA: TGTGCCACCAGCAGCCACAGACGGACTAGCCCAGATACGCAGTATTTT.

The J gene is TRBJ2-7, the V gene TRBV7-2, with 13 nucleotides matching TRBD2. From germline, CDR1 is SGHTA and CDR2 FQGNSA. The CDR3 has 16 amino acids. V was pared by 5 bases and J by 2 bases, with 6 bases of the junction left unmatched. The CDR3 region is CASSLGLAGVPYEQYF. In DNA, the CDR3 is TGTGCCAGCAGCCTTGGACTAGCGGGGGTTCCCTACGAGCAGTACTTC.

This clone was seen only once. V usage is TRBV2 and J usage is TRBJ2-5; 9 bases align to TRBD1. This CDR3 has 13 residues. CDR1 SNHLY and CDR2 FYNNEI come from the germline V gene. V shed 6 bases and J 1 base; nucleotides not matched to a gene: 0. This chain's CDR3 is CASRGQGQETQYF. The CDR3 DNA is TGTGCCAGCAGGGGACAGGGCCAAGAGACCCAGTACTTC.

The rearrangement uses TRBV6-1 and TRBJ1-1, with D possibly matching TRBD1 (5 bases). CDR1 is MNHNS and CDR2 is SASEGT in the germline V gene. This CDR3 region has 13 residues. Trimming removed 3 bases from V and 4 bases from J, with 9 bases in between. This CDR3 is CASSDTGGTEAFF. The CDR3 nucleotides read TGTGCCAGCAGTGACACCGGGGGCACTGAAGCTTTCTTT.

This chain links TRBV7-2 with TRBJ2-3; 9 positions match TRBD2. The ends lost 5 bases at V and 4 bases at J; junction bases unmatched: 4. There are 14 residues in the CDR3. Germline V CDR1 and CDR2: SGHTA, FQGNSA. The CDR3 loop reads CASSNVAGADTQYF. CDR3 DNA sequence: TGTGCCAGCAGCAACGTAGCGGGGGCAGATACGCAGTATTTT.

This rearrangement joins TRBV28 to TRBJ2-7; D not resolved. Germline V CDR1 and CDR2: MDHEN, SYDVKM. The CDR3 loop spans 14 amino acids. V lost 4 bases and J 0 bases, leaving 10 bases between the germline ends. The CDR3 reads CASSSPVFSYEQYF. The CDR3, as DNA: TGTGCCAGCAGTTCCCCAGTTTTCTCCTACGAGCAGTACTTC.

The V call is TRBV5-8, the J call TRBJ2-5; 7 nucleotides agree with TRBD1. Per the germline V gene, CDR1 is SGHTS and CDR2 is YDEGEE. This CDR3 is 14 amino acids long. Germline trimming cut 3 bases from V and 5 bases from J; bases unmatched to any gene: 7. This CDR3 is CASSYSGTVETQYF. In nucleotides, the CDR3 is TGTGCCAGCAGCTATTCCGGGACAGTGGAGACCCAGTACTTC.

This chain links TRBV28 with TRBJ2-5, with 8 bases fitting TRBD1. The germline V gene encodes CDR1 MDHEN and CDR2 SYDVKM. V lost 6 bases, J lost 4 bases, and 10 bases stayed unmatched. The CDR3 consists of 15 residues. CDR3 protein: CASRTGGAGPETQYF. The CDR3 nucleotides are TGTGCCAGCAGAACAGGGGGAGCGGGCCCAGAGACCCAGTACTTC.

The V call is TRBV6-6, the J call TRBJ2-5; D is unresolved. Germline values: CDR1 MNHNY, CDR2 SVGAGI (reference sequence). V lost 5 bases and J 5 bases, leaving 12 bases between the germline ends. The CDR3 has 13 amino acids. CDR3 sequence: CASSPRNAETQYF. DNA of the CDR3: TGTGCCAGCAGTCCGAGGAATGCGGAGACCCAGTACTTC.

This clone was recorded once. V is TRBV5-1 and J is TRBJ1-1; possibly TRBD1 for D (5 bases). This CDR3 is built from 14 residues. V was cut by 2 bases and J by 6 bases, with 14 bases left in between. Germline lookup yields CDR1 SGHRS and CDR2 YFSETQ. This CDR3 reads CASSFGGDRAEAFF. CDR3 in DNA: TGCGCCAGCAGCTTCGGGGGGGATAGAGCTGAAGCTTTCTTT.

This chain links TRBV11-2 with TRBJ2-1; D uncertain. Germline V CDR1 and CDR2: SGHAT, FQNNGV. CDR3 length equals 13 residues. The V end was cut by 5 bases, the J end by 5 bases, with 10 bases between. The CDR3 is CASSLGLNNEQFF. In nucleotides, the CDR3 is TGTGCCAGCAGCCTAGGGCTCAACAATGAGCAGTTCTTC. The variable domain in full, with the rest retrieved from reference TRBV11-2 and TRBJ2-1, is EAGVAQSPRYKIIEKRQSVAFWCNPISGHATLYWYQQILGQGPKLLIQFQNNGVVDDSQLPKDRFSAERLKGVDSTLKIQPAKLEDSAVYLCASSLGLNNEQFFGPGTRLTVL.

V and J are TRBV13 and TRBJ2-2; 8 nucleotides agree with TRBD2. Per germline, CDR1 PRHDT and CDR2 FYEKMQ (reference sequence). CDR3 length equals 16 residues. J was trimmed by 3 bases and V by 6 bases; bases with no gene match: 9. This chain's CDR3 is CASRRGAASDTGELFF. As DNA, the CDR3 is TGTGCCAGCAGGCGGGGGGCAGCTTCCGACACCGGGGAGCTGTTTTTT.

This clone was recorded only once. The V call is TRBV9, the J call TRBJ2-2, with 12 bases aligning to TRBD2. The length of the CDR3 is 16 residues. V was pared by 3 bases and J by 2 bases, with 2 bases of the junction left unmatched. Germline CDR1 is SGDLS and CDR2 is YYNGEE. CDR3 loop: CASSATSGSNTGELFF. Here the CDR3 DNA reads TGTGCCAGCAGCGCGACTAGCGGGAGTAACACCGGGGAGCTGTTTTTT.

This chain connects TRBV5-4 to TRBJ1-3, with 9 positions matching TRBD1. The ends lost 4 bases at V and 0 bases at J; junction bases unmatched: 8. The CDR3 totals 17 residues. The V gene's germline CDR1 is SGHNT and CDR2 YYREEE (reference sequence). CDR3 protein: CASSVTGTGPSGNTIYF. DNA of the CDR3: TGTGCCAGCAGCGTGACCGGGACAGGGCCCTCTGGAAACACCATATATTTT.

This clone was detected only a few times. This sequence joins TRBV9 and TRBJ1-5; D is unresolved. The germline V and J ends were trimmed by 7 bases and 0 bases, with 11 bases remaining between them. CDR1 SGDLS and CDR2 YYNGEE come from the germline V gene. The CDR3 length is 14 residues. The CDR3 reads CASGEQDSNQPQHF. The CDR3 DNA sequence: TGTGCCAGCGGCGAGCAGGATAGCAATCAGCCCCAGCATTTT.

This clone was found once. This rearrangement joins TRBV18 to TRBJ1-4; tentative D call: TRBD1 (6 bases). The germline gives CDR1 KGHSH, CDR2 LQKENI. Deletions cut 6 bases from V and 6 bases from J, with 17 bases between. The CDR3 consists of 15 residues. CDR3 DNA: TGTGCCAGCTCTTACCCCGGGACAAAGGATGAAAAACTGTTTTTT. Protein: CASSYPGTKDEKLFF.

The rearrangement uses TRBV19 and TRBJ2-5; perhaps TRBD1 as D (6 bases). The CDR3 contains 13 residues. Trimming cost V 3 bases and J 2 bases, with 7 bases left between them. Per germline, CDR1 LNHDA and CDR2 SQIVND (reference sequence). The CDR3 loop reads CASSIGQQETQYF. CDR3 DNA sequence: TGTGCCAGTAGTATCGGACAGCAAGAGACCCAGTACTTC.

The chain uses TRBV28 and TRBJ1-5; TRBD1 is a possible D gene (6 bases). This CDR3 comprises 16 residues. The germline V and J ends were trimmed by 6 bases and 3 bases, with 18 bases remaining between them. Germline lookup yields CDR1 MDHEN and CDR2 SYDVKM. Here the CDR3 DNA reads TGTGCCAGCAGGACGGATGAACAGGGATTCAATCAGCCCCAGCATTTT. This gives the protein CASRTDEQGFNQPQHF.

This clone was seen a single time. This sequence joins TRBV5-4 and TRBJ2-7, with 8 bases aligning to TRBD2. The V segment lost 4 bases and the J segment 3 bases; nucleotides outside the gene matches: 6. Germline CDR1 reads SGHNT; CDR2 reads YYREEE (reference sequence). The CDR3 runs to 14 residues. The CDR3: CASSQGLGFYEQYF. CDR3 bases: TGTGCCAGCAGCCAGGGACTAGGATTCTACGAGCAGTACTTC. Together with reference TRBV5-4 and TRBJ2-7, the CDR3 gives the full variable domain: ETGVTQSPTHLIKTRGQQVTLRCSSQSGHNTVSWYQQALGQGPQFIFQYYREEENGRGNFPPRFSGLQFPNYSSELNVNALELDDSALYLCASSQGLGFYEQYFGPGTRLTVT.

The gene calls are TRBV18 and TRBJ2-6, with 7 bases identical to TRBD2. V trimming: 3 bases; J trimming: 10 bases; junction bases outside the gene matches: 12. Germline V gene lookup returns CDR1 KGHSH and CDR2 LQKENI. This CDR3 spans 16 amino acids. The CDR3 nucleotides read TGTGCCAGCTCACCGTGGGAGGGGCCCGGTTTGAACGTCCTGACTTTC. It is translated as CASSPWEGPGLNVLTF.